This entry lists 26 T cell receptor beta chains sequenced from one sample in a study of PD-1 blockade in classical Hodgkin lymphoma (dated by TCRdb to 2018 to 2021). Interpreted using the paper, the time point label stands for: newly diagnosed, previously untreated cHL patient sample. Using a Miltenyi CD4+ T cell isolation kit, CD4+ T cells were purified from thawed PBMCs through magnetic negative selection. Library method: the immunoSEQ multiplex PCR assay. TCRdb took this table from immuneACCESS and kept in-frame rearrangements with V and J called. Such tables lack part of the clones; where checked against another copy, unresolved V genes explain under half of the gap, and the rest is unexplained. This sample comprises more than 15,000 clones, around 93% of them detected only once. The ten most abundant clones make up 0.51% of the sample. Sequenced input: CD4+ T cells from blood. The origin of the receptors is a human donor with classical Hodgkin lymphoma.

This clone was seen only once. In DNA form, the CDR3 reads TGTGCCAGTAGTGGTTGGGGGAGTGCCTACGAGCAGTACTTC. The encoded protein is CASSGWGSAYEQYF. This rearrangement joins TRBV19 to TRBJ2-7; the D call may be TRBD1 or TRBD2 (5 bases each). Germline V gene sequence: CDR1 LNHDA, CDR2 SQIVND (reference sequence). CDR3 length: 14 amino acids. Trimming took off 5 bases at V and 2 bases at J, with 13 bases between the two ends. The variable domain in full, completed from reference TRBV19 and TRBJ2-7, reads DGGITQSPKYLFRKEGQNVTLSCEQNLNHDAMYWYRQDPGQGLRLIYYSQIVNDFQKGDIAEGYSVSREKKESFPLTVTSAQKNPTAFYLCASSGWGSAYEQYFGPGTRLTVT.

The chain combines TRBV11-2 with TRBJ2-2, with a possible D match to TRBD1 (5 bases). CDR3 length equals 15 residues. The germline gives CDR1 SGHAT, CDR2 FQNNGV. V lost 5 bases to trimming and J lost 1 base, with 11 bases between them. The CDR3 is CASSPRTGNTGELFF. The CDR3 DNA sequence: TGTGCCAGCAGCCCACGCACAGGGAACACCGGGGAGCTGTTTTTT.

This chain uses TRBV18 with TRBJ1-5, with D uncertain. The length of the CDR3 is 13 residues. Trimming pared 5 bases from V and 11 bases from J, leaving 16 bases between. CDR1 is KGHSH and CDR2 is LQKENI in the germline V gene. The CDR3 region has the DNA TGTGCCAGCTCATTGCTGGGTCACGAGTCCCAGCATTTT. This translates into CASSLLGHESQHF.

The chain links TRBV18 to TRBJ2-3, with 10 bases fitting TRBD2. J was trimmed by 8 bases and V by 0 bases; bases with no gene match: 5. The CDR3 sequence is 15 residues long. Germline-derived CDR1 and CDR2 are KGHSH and LQKENI. In DNA, the CDR3 is TGTGCCAGCTCACCACCGAGGACTAGCGGCGGTACGCAGTATTTT. It yields the protein CASSPPRTSGGTQYF.

The genes are TRBV6-5 and TRBJ2-7, with D maybe TRBD2 (5 bases). The ends were cut back, 0 bases at V and 6 bases at J, with 18 bases in the middle. The germline V gene has CDR1 MNHEY and CDR2 SVGAGI. The CDR3 extends over 16 amino acids. CDR3 bases: TGTGCCAGCAGTTACTCGGTGGGAGCCGCCTTCGTCGAGCAGTACTTC. This translates into CASSYSVGAAFVEQYF.

As concerns this clone: Relative to the germline gene, one junction end is altered; a read error may explain this. V usage is TRBV5-1 and J usage is TRBJ2-5; a possible D gene is TRBD1 (6 bases). The CDR3 is 13 amino acids. Germline CDR1 is SGHRS and CDR2 is YFSETQ. In DNA, the CDR3 is TGTGCCAGCACCCAGGGGATCGAAGAGACCCAGTACTTC. This sequence encodes CASTQGIEETQYF.

V and J are TRBV5-5 and TRBJ1-5; D unclear. V lost 0 bases and J 6 bases, leaving 7 bases between the germline ends. Germline V gene lookup returns CDR1 SGHKS and CDR2 YYEKEE (reference sequence). This CDR3 comprises 13 residues. CDR3 nucleotides: TGTGCCAGCAGCTTGGCAGAGGGTCAGCCCCAGCATTTT. It yields the protein CASSLAEGQPQHF.

This clone was counted a few times. The J gene is TRBJ1-1, the V gene TRBV10-1; the D is unclear. Deletions cut 0 bases from V and 6 bases from J, with 5 bases between. Germline V lookup: CDR1 WNHNN, CDR2 SYGVQD (reference sequence). The CDR3 spans 12 residues. The CDR3, as DNA: TGCGCCAGCAGTGAGTCGAGGGCTGAAGCTTTCTTT. Its translation: CASSESRAEAFF.

The chain couples TRBV9 to TRBJ2-2; D perhaps matches TRBD1 (7 bases). The CDR3 sequence is 15 residues long. Per germline, CDR1 SGDLS and CDR2 YYNGEE. V lost 3 bases to trimming and J lost 3 bases, with 12 bases between them. This CDR3 is CASSGQGGDTGELFF. CDR3 bases: TGTGCCAGCAGCGGACAGGGCGGGGACACCGGGGAGCTGTTTTTT.

This sequence joins TRBV13 and TRBJ1-3; D is undetermined. Between the trimmed V and J ends, which lost 5 bases and 0 bases, there was a span of 5 bases. Germline loops: CDR1 PRHDT, CDR2 FYEKMQ (reference sequence). The CDR3 extends over 13 amino acids. The CDR3 here is CASSPSSGNTIYF. CDR3 DNA: TGTGCCAGCAGCCCGTCCTCTGGAAACACCATATATTTT.

The rearrangement uses TRBV5-5 and TRBJ1-5; D is undetermined. The CDR3 runs 14 residues. V dropped 0 bases and J dropped 4 bases, with 8 bases sitting between them. CDR1 SGHKS and CDR2 YYEKEE come from the germline V gene (reference sequence). The CDR3 sequence: CASSLGHGNQPQHF. In DNA, the CDR3 is TGTGCCAGCAGCTTGGGGCACGGGAATCAGCCCCAGCATTTT. Full variable domain (remainder filled in from reference TRBV5-5 and TRBJ1-5): DAGVTQSPTHLIKTRGQQVTLRCSPISGHKSVSWYQQVLGQGPQFIFQYYEKEERGRGNFPDRFSARQFPNYSSELNVNALLLGDSALYLCASSLGHGNQPQHFGDGTRLSIL.

The V call is TRBV6-5, the J call TRBJ1-2; TRBD1 agrees at 7 bases. CDR1 is MNHEY and CDR2 is SVGAGI in the germline V gene. V was pared by 2 bases and J by 6 bases, with 6 bases of the junction left unmatched. CDR3 length: 14 amino acids. The CDR3 is CASSYARGNHGYTF. Here the CDR3 DNA reads TGTGCCAGCAGTTACGCCAGGGGGAACCATGGCTACACCTTC.

The CDR3, as DNA: TGTGCCAGCTCACCAAGGGCGGCGGGGGGCCAAGAGACCCAGTACTTC. This gives the protein CASSPRAAGGQETQYF. The chain combines TRBV18 with TRBJ2-5; 8 bases agree with TRBD2. CDR3 length: 16 residues. The germline CDR1 and CDR2 sequences are KGHSH and LQKENI. Trimming removed 2 bases from V and 1 base from J; junction bases left unmatched: 6.

This clone is a singleton in its sample. The chain recombines TRBV7-9 with TRBJ1-3; the D gene is possibly TRBD1 (5 bases). CDR3 length: 14 amino acids. Germline CDR1 and CDR2: SEHNR and FQNEAQ (reference sequence). The V and J ends lost 5 bases and 0 bases respectively, with 8 bases between them. CDR3 sequence reads: CASSQDSSGNTIYF. Written as DNA, the CDR3 is TGTGCCAGCAGCCAAGACAGCTCTGGAAACACCATATATTTT.

The chain uses TRBV5-4 and TRBJ1-1; maybe TRBD1 (6 bases). The CDR3 covers 16 residues. Germline assignment: CDR1 SGHNT and CDR2 YYREEE (reference sequence). V lost 3 bases to trimming and J lost 0 bases, with 15 bases between them. Here the CDR3 reads CASSSGWGRLNTEAFF. As DNA, the CDR3 is TGTGCCAGCAGCTCGGGGTGGGGGCGCTTGAACACTGAAGCTTTCTTT.

The J gene is TRBJ2-2, the V gene TRBV10-3; D possibly matches TRBD1 or TRBD2 (5 bases each). From germline, CDR1 is ENHRY and CDR2 SYGVKD. The CDR3 extends over 14 amino acids. V lost 7 bases to trimming and J lost 6 bases, with 15 bases between them. CDR3 nucleotide sequence: TGTGCCATCACCCCAGATCGGGACCCCGGGGAGCTGTTTTTT. It codes for CAITPDRDPGELFF.

This clone was seen once. The chain carries TRBV6-1 and TRBJ1-5; D is possibly TRBD1 (6 bases). Germline CDR1 is MNHNS and CDR2 is SASEGT. The CDR3 spans 15 residues. Trimming removed 4 bases from V and 4 bases from J, with 14 bases in between. The CDR3 is CASSVSLGGNQPQHF. The CDR3 nucleotides read TGTGCCAGCAGTGTAAGTTTAGGGGGGAATCAGCCCCAGCATTTT.

The chain couples TRBV14 to TRBJ1-5; no firm D call. The length of the CDR3 is 13 residues. From germline, CDR1 is SGHDN and CDR2 FVKESK. Trimming left V 1 base short and J 11 bases short, with 12 bases between. CDR3 protein: CASSQGVRPTQHF. Written as DNA, the CDR3 is TGTGCCAGCAGCCAAGGCGTCAGACCGACCCAGCATTTT.

This clone came up a few times. The J gene is TRBJ1-2, the V gene TRBV7-9; a possible D gene is TRBD1 (6 bases). CDR1 and CDR2 from the germline V gene are SEHNR and FQNEAQ (reference sequence). CDR3 length equals 13 residues. The V end lost 4 bases, the J end lost 3 bases, and 9 bases lay between the germline ends. The CDR3 loop reads CASSYRQDYGYTF. The CDR3 DNA sequence: TGTGCCAGCAGCTACCGACAGGACTATGGCTACACCTTC.

This clone was counted a single time. V gene TRBV27 combines with J gene TRBJ1-2, with D maybe TRBD1 (5 bases). CDR3 length equals 13 residues. From germline, CDR1 is MNHEY and CDR2 SMNVEV (reference sequence). V lost 0 bases and J 7 bases, leaving 9 bases between the germline ends. In DNA form, the CDR3 reads TGTGCCAGCAGTTTATCAGGGGAGGGTGGCTACACCTTC. Translated, it gives CASSLSGEGGYTF.

The chain employs TRBV5-1 and TRBJ2-7; no reliable D call. Germline lookup yields CDR1 SGHRS and CDR2 YFSETQ. The CDR3 sequence is 14 residues long. V lost 3 bases and J 0 bases, leaving 10 bases between the germline ends. CDR3 sequence (DNA): TGCGCCAGCAGCTGGAACCCATTCTCCTACGAGCAGTACTTC. Translating it yields CASSWNPFSYEQYF.

V usage is TRBV5-1 and J usage is TRBJ1-5; no reliable D call. This CDR3 spans 15 amino acids. Per germline, CDR1 SGHRS and CDR2 YFSETQ. Trimming left V 0 bases short and J 2 bases short, with 9 bases between. The chain's CDR3 is CASSLDGDRNQPQHF. The CDR3 region has the DNA TGCGCCAGCAGCTTGGACGGCGACCGCAATCAGCCCCAGCATTTT.

The chain links TRBV4-1 to TRBJ2-5; the D is unclear. Germline V gives CDR1 MGHRA, CDR2 YSYEKL. Trimming took 0 bases from V and 4 from J, leaving 3 bases between them. The CDR3 runs 12 residues. The CDR3 reads CASSQEGETQYF. The CDR3 nucleotides read TGCGCCAGCAGCCAAGAGGGAGAGACCCAGTACTTC.

Regarding this clone: Within the sample, other DNA sequences also encode this same CDR3. The rearrangement links TRBV5-1 to TRBJ1-1, with 7 bases aligning to TRBD1. Unmatched junction bases numbered 8, after V lost 2 bases and J lost 1 base. This CDR3 is built from 16 residues. Per the germline V gene, CDR1 is SGHRS and CDR2 is YFSETQ. The CDR3 protein is CASSLGGQLSNTEAFF. The CDR3 nucleotides are TGCGCCAGCAGCTTAGGGGGACAGTTATCGAACACTGAAGCTTTCTTT.

The chain employs TRBV5-1 and TRBJ2-5; the match to TRBD2 covers 10 bases. The CDR3 covers 14 residues. In germline, CDR1 is SGHRS, CDR2 YFSETQ. The J segment lost 2 bases and the V segment lost 5 bases, leaving 3 bases of the junction unmatched. The CDR3 loop is CASRPLAGQETQYF. The CDR3 DNA reads as TGCGCCAGCAGGCCACTAGCGGGGCAAGAGACCCAGTACTTC.

The V and J genes are TRBV10-2 and TRBJ2-7; a weak D match, TRBD1 (5 bases). V was clipped by 7 bases and J by 0 bases, with 10 bases between them. The CDR3 is 13 residues long. Germline assignment: CDR1 WSHSY and CDR2 SAAADI. The CDR3 spells CASTRQSSYEQYF. For the CDR3, the DNA is TGCGCCAGCACCCGACAGAGCTCCTACGAGCAGTACTTC.